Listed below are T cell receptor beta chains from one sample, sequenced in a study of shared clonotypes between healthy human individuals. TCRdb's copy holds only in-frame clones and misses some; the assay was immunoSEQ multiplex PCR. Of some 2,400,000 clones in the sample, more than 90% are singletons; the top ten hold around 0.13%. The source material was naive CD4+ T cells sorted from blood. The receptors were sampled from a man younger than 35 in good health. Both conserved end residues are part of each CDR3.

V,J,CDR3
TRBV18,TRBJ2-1,CASSPLGGNEQFF
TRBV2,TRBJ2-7,CASRRDISSYEQYF
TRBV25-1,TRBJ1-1,CASSGRRGNTEAFF
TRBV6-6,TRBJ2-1,CASSYGLAGVSEQFF
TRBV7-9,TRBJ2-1,CASGGDDNEQFF
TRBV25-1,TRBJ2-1,CASSAEGPTAYNEQFF
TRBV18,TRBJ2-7,CASSLLLAGPAYEQYF
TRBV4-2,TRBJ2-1,CASSRVGEDEQFF
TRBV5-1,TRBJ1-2,CASSPGDRAGGYTF
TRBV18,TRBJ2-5,CASSQGIQETQYF
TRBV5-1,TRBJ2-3,CASSWGLAGGRDTQYF
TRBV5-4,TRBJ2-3,CASSAAMGLGTQYF
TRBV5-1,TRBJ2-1,CASSPDSSSYNEQFF
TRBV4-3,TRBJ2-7,CASSQSRGQGISYEQYF
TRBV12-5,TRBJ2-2,CASGIFPGLNTGELFF
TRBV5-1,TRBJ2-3,CASSLTWGRTDTQYF
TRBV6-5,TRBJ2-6,CASSTGLENGVLTF
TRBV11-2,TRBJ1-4,CASSLSTVREKLFF
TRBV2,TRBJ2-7,CASRSRAGSYEQYF
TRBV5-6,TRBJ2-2,CASNRDTGELFF
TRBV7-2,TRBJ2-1,CASTRTSLPGNEQFF
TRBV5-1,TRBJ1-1,CASSKGDRGRVTEAFF
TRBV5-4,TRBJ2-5,CASSLVGGTQETQYF
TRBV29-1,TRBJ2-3,CSSDLVLTDTQYF
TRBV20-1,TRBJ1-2,CSVWYNYGYTF
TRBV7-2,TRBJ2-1,CASSTFDGTGRREQFF
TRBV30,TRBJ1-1,CAWSSRDRGRKAFF
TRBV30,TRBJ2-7,CAWRPVPPSSEQYF
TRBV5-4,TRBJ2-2,CASSVYDPNTGELFF